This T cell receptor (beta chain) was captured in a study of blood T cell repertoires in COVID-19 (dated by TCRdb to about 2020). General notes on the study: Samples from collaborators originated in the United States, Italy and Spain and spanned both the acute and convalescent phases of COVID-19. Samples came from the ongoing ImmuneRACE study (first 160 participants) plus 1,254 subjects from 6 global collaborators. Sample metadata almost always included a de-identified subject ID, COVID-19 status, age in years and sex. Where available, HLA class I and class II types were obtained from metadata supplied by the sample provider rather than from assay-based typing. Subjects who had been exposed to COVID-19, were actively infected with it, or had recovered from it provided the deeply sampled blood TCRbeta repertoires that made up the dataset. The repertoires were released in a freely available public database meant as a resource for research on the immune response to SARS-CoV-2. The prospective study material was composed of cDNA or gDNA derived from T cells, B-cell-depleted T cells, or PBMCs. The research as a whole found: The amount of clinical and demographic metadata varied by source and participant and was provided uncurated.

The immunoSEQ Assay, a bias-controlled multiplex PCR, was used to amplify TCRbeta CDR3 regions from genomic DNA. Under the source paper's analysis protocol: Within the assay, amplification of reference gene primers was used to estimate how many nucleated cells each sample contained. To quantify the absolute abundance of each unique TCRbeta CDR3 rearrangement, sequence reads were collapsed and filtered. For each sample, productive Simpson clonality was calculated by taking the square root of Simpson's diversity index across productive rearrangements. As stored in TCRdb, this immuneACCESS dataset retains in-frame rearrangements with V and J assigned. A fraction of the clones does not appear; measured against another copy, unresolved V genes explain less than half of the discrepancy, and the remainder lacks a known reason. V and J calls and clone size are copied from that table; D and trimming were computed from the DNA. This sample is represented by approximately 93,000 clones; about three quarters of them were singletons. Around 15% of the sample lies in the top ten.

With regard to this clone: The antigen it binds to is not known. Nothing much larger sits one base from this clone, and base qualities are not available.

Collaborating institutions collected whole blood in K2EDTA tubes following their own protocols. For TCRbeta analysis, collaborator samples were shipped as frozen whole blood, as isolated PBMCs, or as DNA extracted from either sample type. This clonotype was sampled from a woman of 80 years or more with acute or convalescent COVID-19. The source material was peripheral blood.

The DNA sequence follows: TGTGCCGGGTTACCGGGACAGAACTATGGCTACACCTTC. The resulting protein is CAGLPGQNYGYTF. The rearranged segments are TRBV2 and TRBJ1-2, and TRBD1 aligns with 7 junction nucleotides. Relative to germline, V is missing 11 bases and J is missing 2 bases, with 8 bases of the junction outside any gene match. The germline V gene sets CDR1 to SNHLY and CDR2 to FYNNEI. The CDR3 measures 13 amino acids from cysteine to phenylalanine. Just the 39-base CDR3 DNA is kept, in frame starting at base 1. The CDR3, completed at both ends by the reference TRBV2 and TRBJ1-2 genes, gives the full variable domain EPEVTQTPSHQVTQMGQEVILRCVPISNHLYFYWYRQILGQKVEFLVSFYNNEISEKSEIFDDQFSVERPDGSNFTLKIRSTKLEDSAMYFCAGLPGQNYGYTFGSGTRLTVV.